This TCR beta chain appears in the sequencing data of a study of a mutant IDH1 vaccine in newly diagnosed glioma. Study details: The start of vaccination came 4-6 weeks after radiotherapy alone, or with temozolomide cycles. At week 47 came visit V13, while visit V12 had come at week 35.

Time point: week 47, end of study. Topical imiquimod accompanied each vaccine dose, which consisted of 300 ug of mutant IDH1 20-mer peptide. The astrocytomas were IDH1-mutant, ATRX-negative, and WHO grade 3 or 4. Germline CDR1 MNHEY, CDR2 SMNVEV (reference sequence). V lost 4 bases, J lost 4 bases, and 8 bases stayed unmatched. This CDR3 has 16 amino acids. With regard to this clone: Its antigen is still unknown.

TCRdb keeps only in-frame clones here, not all; method: immunoSEQ multiplex PCR. The repertoire includes under 45,000 clones, about 80% of them detected once, and roughly 20% sits in the top ten. The TCR comes from a man between 18 and 29 years old with glioma. Some clones in this sample may be carry-over from other donors' samples. Specimen: PBMCs, collected from a glioma patient whose treatment included an IDH1 peptide vaccine. The chain combines TRBV27 with TRBJ1-5, with 9 nucleotides matching TRBD1. DNA of the CDR3: TGTGCCAGCAGTTCTCAGACAGGGGGACGGAATCAGCCCCAGCATTTT. Its protein is CASSSQTGGRNQPQHF.